Following are 27 T cell receptor beta chains from one sample sequenced in a study of technical replicates of blood from several donors. The protocol was immunoSEQ multiplex PCR, while the TCRdb copy is restricted to in-frame clones and leaves out a portion. The repertoire has 75,000 to 100,000 clones, around 96% of them found once; the top ten carry over 0.25%. Sequenced sample: T cells isolated from PBMCs. The receptors stem from a human donor in good health.

V gene TRBV10-3 combines with J gene TRBJ2-5; the match to TRBD2 covers 9 bases. V shed 7 bases and J 2 bases; nucleotides not matched to a gene: 5. Germline loops: CDR1 ENHRY, CDR2 SYGVKD. The CDR3 is 14 residues long. The CDR3 bases are TGTGCCATCAAGCGGGAGGTGCTTCAAGAGACCCAGTACTTC. Translation gives CAIKREVLQETQYF.

J is TRBJ2-2 and V is TRBV11-3; the match to TRBD1 covers 8 bases. After removal of 4 bases from V and 7 bases from J, the junction contained 8 bases not matched to a gene. Germline values: CDR1 SGHNT, CDR2 YENEEA. This CDR3 has 15 residues. CDR3 sequence (DNA): TGTGCCAGCAGCTCCACAGGGGGGAATTACGGGGAGCTGTTTTTT. Residues: CASSSTGGNYGELFF.

The chain links TRBV29-1 to TRBJ2-3; D might be TRBD1 (6 bases). CDR1 and CDR2 from the germline V gene are SQVTM and ANQGSEA. This CDR3 is built from 15 residues. Trimming left V 3 bases short and J 0 bases short, with 13 bases between. As DNA, the CDR3 is TGCAGCGTTGAGACGACAGGCGGGAGCACAGATACGCAGTATTTT. Translating it yields CSVETTGGSTDTQYF.

The gene calls are TRBV5-1 and TRBJ1-3; 8 bases fit TRBD1. CDR3 length: 15 residues. The germline V gene has CDR1 SGHRS and CDR2 YFSETQ. The junction had 6 bases not matched to a gene; V was cut back by 0 bases and J by 7 bases. The CDR3: CASSLGTGNRNTIYF. The CDR3 DNA reads as TGCGCCAGCAGCTTGGGGACAGGGAATCGCAACACCATATATTTT.

This clone came up a few times. The chain combines TRBV2 with TRBJ1-1; D not certain. Germline CDR1 SNHLY, CDR2 FYNNEI. The CDR3 loop spans 12 amino acids. Trimming took off 6 bases at V and 0 bases at J, with 5 bases between the two ends. Here the CDR3 DNA reads TGTGCCAGCAGGAGGGTGAACACTGAAGCTTTCTTT. This encodes CASRRVNTEAFF.

The V gene is TRBV7-9, the J gene TRBJ2-4; possible D gene TRBD2, 5 bases. The CDR3 covers 13 residues. CDR1 SEHNR and CDR2 FQNEAQ come from the germline V gene (reference sequence). V was pared by 5 bases and J by 7 bases, with 12 bases between. This chain's CDR3 is CASSVPSTNIQYF. Written as DNA, the CDR3 is TGTGCCAGCAGCGTCCCTAGCACGAACATTCAGTACTTC.

The chain carries TRBV6-5 and TRBJ1-5, with 10 bases lining up with TRBD1. The CDR3 is 13 residues long. V was clipped by 5 bases and J by 8 bases; unmatched bases: 3. Germline CDR1 MNHEY, CDR2 SVGAGI. DNA for the CDR3: TGTGCCAGCAGTCCTGGGACAGGGGAGCCCCAGCATTTT. This encodes CASSPGTGEPQHF.

This chain links TRBV19 with TRBJ2-2; 7 bases agree with TRBD1. This CDR3 is 17 amino acids long. Germline V gives CDR1 LNHDA, CDR2 SQIVND (reference sequence). Trimming at V came to 6 bases and at J to 7 bases, leaving 17 bases not matched to a gene. CDR3 bases: TGTGCCAGTAGCGTCCCGGGACAGTGGGGTGTAGGCGGGGAGCTGTTTTTT. Residues: CASSVPGQWGVGGELFF.

The chain uses TRBV14 and TRBJ1-1, with D unresolved. The CDR3 is 15 residues long. From germline, CDR1 is SGHDN and CDR2 FVKESK. Trimming removed 0 bases at V and 4 bases at J, with 12 bases between. CDR3 sequence (DNA): TGTGCCAGCAGCCAAGACCAGAGCTGGAGCACTGAAGCTTTCTTT. This sequence encodes CASSQDQSWSTEAFF.

The chain uses TRBV5-6 and TRBJ1-5; 7 positions agree with TRBD1. The germline gives CDR1 SGHDT, CDR2 YYEEEE. The junction had 2 bases not matched to a gene; V was cut back by 0 bases and J by 5 bases. CDR3 length equals 14 residues. CDR3 bases: TGTGCCAGCAGCTTGGGACAGGGCTATCAGCCCCAGCATTTT. Translation gives CASSLGQGYQPQHF.

In its sample, this clone was seen once. The genes are TRBV4-3 and TRBJ1-5, with D possibly TRBD1 on 6 matching bases. Trimming removed 0 bases from V and 3 bases from J, with 9 bases in between. This CDR3 contains 15 residues. CDR1 LGHNA and CDR2 YSLEER come from the germline V gene. The CDR3 DNA reads as TGCGCCAGCAGCCAAGAAGGGGGAGACAATCAGCCCCAGCATTTT. Its protein product is CASSQEGGDNQPQHF.

This clone was counted only a few times. The chain uses TRBV6-5 and TRBJ1-1, with D maybe TRBD1 (6 bases). From germline, CDR1 is MNHEY and CDR2 SVGAGI. The CDR3 is 11 residues long. The V gene lost 6 bases and the J gene lost 11 bases, with 13 bases spanning the gap. The CDR3, as DNA: TGTGCCAGCAGCCAAACAGGGTTTGCTTTCTTT. Its translation: CASSQTGFAFF.

This rearrangement joins TRBV6-1 to TRBJ2-7; D is undetermined. This CDR3 has 14 residues. CDR1 and CDR2 (germline): MNHNS, SASEGT. V gave up 6 bases and J gave up 2 bases, with 14 bases separating them. The CDR3 nucleotides are TGTGCCAGCAGGCATTTGCTACTTGCCTACGAGCAGTACTTC. This encodes CASRHLLLAYEQYF.

The chain joins TRBV30 to TRBJ1-1; D unresolved. Trimming removed 3 bases at V and 3 bases at J, with 5 bases between. CDR1 is GTSNPN and CDR2 is SVGIG in the germline V gene (reference sequence). The CDR3 extends over 11 amino acids. CDR3 region: CAWREYTEAFF. The DNA of the CDR3 is TGTGCCTGGAGGGAGTACACTGAAGCTTTCTTT.

The chain carries TRBV11-3 and TRBJ2-2; a weak D match, TRBD1 (6 bases). This CDR3 comprises 13 residues. The germline V gene encodes CDR1 SGHNT and CDR2 YENEEA. V was shortened by 5 bases and J by 6 bases, with 10 bases between the two germline ends. CDR3 protein: CASSQGRSGELFF. The CDR3 DNA is TGTGCCAGCAGCCAGGGGAGATCCGGGGAGCTGTTTTTT.

The CDR3: CASNPSGQVTDTQYF. DNA for the CDR3: TGTGCCAGCAACCCTTCGGGACAGGTAACAGATACGCAGTATTTT. V is TRBV6-1 and J is TRBJ2-3; 8 nucleotides line up with TRBD1. Germline CDR1 is MNHNS and CDR2 is SASEGT. The CDR3 is 15 residues long. The junction had 9 bases not matched to a gene; V was cut back by 7 bases and J by 3 bases.

The rearrangement joins TRBV29-1 to TRBJ1-1, with no clear D. V was trimmed by 2 bases and J by 6 bases, leaving 10 bases between them. Germline V CDR1 and CDR2: SQVTM, ANQGSEA. The CDR3 totals 12 residues. The CDR3 bases are TGCAGCGTTGAAACGTATAGATCTGAAGCTTTCTTT. Protein product: CSVETYRSEAFF.

This chain connects TRBV9 to TRBJ2-3; D perhaps matches TRBD2 (6 bases). The CDR3 loop spans 15 amino acids. Germline-derived CDR1 and CDR2 are SGDLS and YYNGEE. Between the trimmed V and J ends, which lost 0 bases and 0 bases, there was a span of 8 bases. DNA of the CDR3: TGTGCCAGCAGCGTAGGTGGACTAAGCACAGATACGCAGTATTTT. It encodes CASSVGGLSTDTQYF. The entire variable domain, with the rest obtained from reference TRBV9 and TRBJ2-3, is as follows: DSGVTQTPKHLITATGQRVTLRCSPRSGDLSVYWYQQSLDQGLQFLIQYYNGEERAKGNILERFSAQQFPDLHSELNLSSLELGDSALYFCASSVGGLSTDTQYFGPGTRLTVL.

The J gene is TRBJ2-5, the V gene TRBV27; no firm D call. CDR1 MNHEY and CDR2 SMNVEV come from the germline V gene (reference sequence). The CDR3 has 13 residues. V was cut by 0 bases and J by 1 base, with 3 bases left in between. CDR3 sequence reads: CASSLSLQETQYF. In DNA form, the CDR3 reads TGTGCCAGCAGTTTATCCCTCCAAGAGACCCAGTACTTC.

The J gene is TRBJ2-5, the V gene TRBV5-8; 11 bases are a match to TRBD2. The V gene end was trimmed by 4 bases and the J gene end by 5 bases; junction bases not matched to a gene: 7. The CDR3 extends over 15 amino acids. Germline loops: CDR1 SGHTS, CDR2 YDEGEE. The CDR3 DNA sequence: TGTGCCAGCAGCATAGCGGGAGGGCCTTGGGAGACCCAGTACTTC. Translating it yields CASSIAGGPWETQYF.

A single count supports this clone. This chain uses TRBV7-2 with TRBJ2-1; no reliable D call. CDR1 is SGHTA, CDR2 FQGNSA, per germline. Deletions cut 1 base from V and 8 bases from J, with 3 bases between. The CDR3 is 11 residues long. The CDR3 bases are TGTGCCAGCAGCTTAGTCTATGAGCAGTTCTTC. As protein: CASSLVYEQFF.

The chain joins TRBV30 to TRBJ2-7, with 7 bases aligning to TRBD2. The CDR3 is 14 amino acids. With V trimmed by 6 bases and J by 6 bases, 14 bases remained unmatched. The V gene's germline CDR1 is GTSNPN and CDR2 SVGIG (reference sequence). This chain's CDR3 is CACLSMGGPSEQYF. CDR3 nucleotide sequence: TGTGCCTGTCTGTCTATGGGAGGGCCCTCCGAGCAGTACTTC.

The chain couples TRBV9 to TRBJ2-1, with 12 bases fitting TRBD2. The V gene's germline CDR1 is SGDLS and CDR2 YYNGEE. V gave up 4 bases and J gave up 4 bases; unmatched junction bases: 6. The CDR3 sequence is 16 residues long. The CDR3 reads CASSPRTSGAYNEQFF. The DNA for the CDR3 is TGTGCCAGCAGCCCTCGGACTAGCGGGGCATACAATGAGCAGTTCTTC. Supplemented by reference TRBV9 and TRBJ2-1, the full variable domain reads DSGVTQTPKHLITATGQRVTLRCSPRSGDLSVYWYQQSLDQGLQFLIQYYNGEERAKGNILERFSAQQFPDLHSELNLSSLELGDSALYFCASSPRTSGAYNEQFFGPGTRLTVL.

This sequence joins TRBV7-2 and TRBJ2-7, with 10 nucleotides matching TRBD1. CDR1 is SGHTA, CDR2 FQGNSA, per germline. V lost 4 bases and J lost 3; bases outside the gene matches: 12. The CDR3 consists of 17 residues. The CDR3 protein is CASSYTPGQGSLYEQYF. The CDR3 DNA follows: TGTGCCAGCAGCTACACTCCGGGACAGGGGAGCCTCTACGAGCAGTACTTC.

The chain combines TRBV4-2 with TRBJ2-5; weak D call: TRBD2 (5 bases). Trimming stripped 0 bases from V and 4 bases from J, with 6 bases between. The CDR3 has 13 amino acids. Germline-derived CDR1 and CDR2 are LGHNA and YNFKEQ. CDR3 sequence: CASSQDLAETQYF. CDR3 coding DNA: TGTGCCAGCAGCCAAGATCTAGCAGAGACCCAGTACTTC.

The CDR3 nucleotides are TGCGCCAGCAGCTGGCTACCGGGAAGCTCCTACAATGAGCAGTTCTTC. The encoded protein is CASSWLPGSSYNEQFF. The chain couples TRBV5-1 to TRBJ2-1; D is perhaps TRBD2 (5 bases). This CDR3 region has 16 residues. The germline V gene encodes CDR1 SGHRS and CDR2 YFSETQ. Trimming shortened V by 3 bases and J by 0 bases, and 13 bases separated the two germline ends.

The V call is TRBV19, the J call TRBJ1-1, with D tentatively TRBD1 (6 bases). Germline CDR1 is LNHDA and CDR2 is SQIVND (reference sequence). The V gene lost 8 bases and the J gene lost 6 bases, with 19 bases spanning the gap. The CDR3 length is 14 residues. The chain's CDR3 is CASSETGTRSEAFF. The CDR3 DNA follows: TGTGCCAGTTCTGAAACCGGGACAAGATCTGAAGCTTTCTTT.